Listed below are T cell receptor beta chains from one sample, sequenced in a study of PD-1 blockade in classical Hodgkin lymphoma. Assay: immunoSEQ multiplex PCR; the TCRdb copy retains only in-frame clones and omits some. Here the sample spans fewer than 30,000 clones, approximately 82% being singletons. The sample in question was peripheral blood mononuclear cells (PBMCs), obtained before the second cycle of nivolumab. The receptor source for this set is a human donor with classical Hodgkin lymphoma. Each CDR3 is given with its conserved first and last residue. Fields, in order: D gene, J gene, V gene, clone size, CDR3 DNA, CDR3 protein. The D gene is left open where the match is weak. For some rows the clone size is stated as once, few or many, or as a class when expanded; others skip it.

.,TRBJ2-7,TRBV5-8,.,TGTGCCAGCAGCATCTACGAGCAGTACTTC,CASSIYEQYF
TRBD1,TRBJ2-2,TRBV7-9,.,TGTGCCAGCAGCCCCCTGACAGGGGACACCGGGGAGCTGTTTTTT,CASSPLTGDTGELFF
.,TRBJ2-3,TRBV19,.,TGTGCCAGTAGTATGGGCACGAGCACAGATACGCAGTATTTT,CASSMGTSTDTQYF
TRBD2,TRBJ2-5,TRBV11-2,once,TGTGCCAGCAGCTCGACTAGCCGGGAGACCCAGTACTTC,CASSSTSRETQYF
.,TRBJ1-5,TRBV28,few,TGTGCCAGCAGTCGTCGATCGGGGGATCAGCCCCAGCATTTT,CASSRRSGDQPQHF
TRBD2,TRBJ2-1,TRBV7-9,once,TGTGCCAGCAGCCGCCGGGGGGGTGCGACAGTCAATGAGCAGTTCTTC,CASSRRGGATVNEQFF
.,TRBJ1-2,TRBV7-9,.,TGTGCCAGCAGCTTAGAGCGACAGGAAGACACCTTC,CASSLERQEDTF
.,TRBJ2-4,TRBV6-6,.,TGTGCCAGCAGTTACCGAAACCTGGGTATGGTGTACTTC,CASSYRNLGMVYF
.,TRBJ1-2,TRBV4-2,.,TGTGCCAGCAGCCAAGGCCCGGGAGGCTACACCTTC,CASSQGPGGYTF
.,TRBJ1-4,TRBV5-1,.,TGCGCCAGCAGCTTGGCGCCAGTTGCAACTAATGAAAAACTGTTTTTT,CASSLAPVATNEKLFF
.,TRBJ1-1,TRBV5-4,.,TGTGCCAGCAGCTTGGGACGGCCGAACACTGAAGCTTTCTTT,CASSLGRPNTEAFF
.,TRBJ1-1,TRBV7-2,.,TGTGCCAGCAGCTTAGCGGAGCGGGGTGGTACTGAAGCTTTCTTT,CASSLAERGGTEAFF
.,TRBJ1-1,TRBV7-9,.,TGTGCCAGCACCCAGTCGAGAAACACTGAAGCTTTCTTT,CASTQSRNTEAFF
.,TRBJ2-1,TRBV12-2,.,TGTGCAAGTCTTCTTCCCTACAATGAGCAGTTCTTC,CASLLPYNEQFF
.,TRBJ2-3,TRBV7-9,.,TGTGCCAGCAGCCTCGAAAAAGCAGATACGCAGTATTTT,CASSLEKADTQYF
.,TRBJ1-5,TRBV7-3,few,TGTGCCAGCAGCTTAGGAGTGAATCAGCCCCAGCATTTT,CASSLGVNQPQHF
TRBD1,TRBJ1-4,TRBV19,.,TGTGCCAGTAGTCCCCGGGAAACAGGGGCAGAAAAACTGTTTTTT,CASSPRETGAEKLFF
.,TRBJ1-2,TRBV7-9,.,TGTGCCAGCAGCAGGCCGGGACCGCACGTCCACACCTTC,CASSRPGPHVHTF
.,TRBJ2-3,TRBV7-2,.,TGTGCCAGCAGCTTAGGACAGGGCGGGGCAGATACGCAGTATTTT,CASSLGQGGADTQYF
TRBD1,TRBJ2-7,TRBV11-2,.,TGTGCCAGCAGCCCCTTCCACAGGGGCTACGAGCAGTACTTC,CASSPFHRGYEQYF
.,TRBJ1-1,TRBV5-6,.,TGTGCCAGCAGCTATCCAAGGAACACTGAAGCTTTCTTT,CASSYPRNTEAFF
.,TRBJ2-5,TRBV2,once,TGTGCCAGCAGTGAATTGGGGGAGACCCAGTACTTC,CASSELGETQYF
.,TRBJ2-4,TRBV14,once,TGTGCCAGCAGCCCCACGGAGACTTCCAAAAACATTCAGTACTTC,CASSPTETSKNIQYF
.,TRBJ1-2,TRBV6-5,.,TGTGCCAGCGGGGGTTTCGGTGGCTACACCTTC,CASGGFGGYTF
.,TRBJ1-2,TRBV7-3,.,TGTGCCAGCAGCCTTCCAGGAGGGGAGGTCAAGGGCTACACCTTC,CASSLPGGEVKGYTF
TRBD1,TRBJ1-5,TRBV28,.,TGTGCCAGCAGAGGGACAGGGGAAGTTCAGCCCCAGCATTTT,CASRGTGEVQPQHF
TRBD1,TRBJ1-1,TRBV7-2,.,TGTGCCAGCAGCTCACAGGGGGTAGCGGCCACTGAAGCTTTCTTT,CASSSQGVAATEAFF
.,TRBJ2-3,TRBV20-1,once,TGCAGTGCATCCTCTCCAGATACGCAGTATTTT,CSASSPDTQYF
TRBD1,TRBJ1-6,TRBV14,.,TGTGCCAGCAGCCCACTCCGGGACAGTAATTCACCCCTCCACTTT,CASSPLRDSNSPLHF
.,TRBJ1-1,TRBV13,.,TGTGCCAGCAGCCGTAGTATGCGGGACACTGAAGCTTTCTTT,CASSRSMRDTEAFF
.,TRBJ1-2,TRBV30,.,TGTGCCTGGAGCAGAGACTATGGCTACACCTTC,CAWSRDYGYTF
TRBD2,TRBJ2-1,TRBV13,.,TGTGCCAGCAGCTTAGTCGGTCTAGCGGGAAGCTCCTACAATGAGCAGTTCTTC,CASSLVGLAGSSYNEQFF
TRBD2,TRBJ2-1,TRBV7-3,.,TGTGCCAGCAGCTTAAACGCGGGAGCCACCTACAATGAGCAGTTCTTC,CASSLNAGATYNEQFF
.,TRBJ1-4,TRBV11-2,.,TGTGCCAGCAGCTTAGAGCGTGAAAAACTGTTTTTT,CASSLEREKLFF
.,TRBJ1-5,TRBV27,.,TGTGCCAGCAGTCTAACAGTTTATAGCAATCAGCCCCAGCATTTT,CASSLTVYSNQPQHF
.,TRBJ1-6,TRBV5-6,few,TGTGCCAGCAGCTTAAAATCTGTCGGCCCCACACCCCTCCACTTT,CASSLKSVGPTPLHF